This TCR beta chain was captured by sequencing in a study of blood T cell repertoires in COVID-19. At the level of the study: Italy, Spain and the United States were the sources of the convalescent and acute COVID-19 samples. PBMCs, B-cell-depleted T cells, or T cells provided the cDNA or gDNA that made up the material.

In the source study's methods: Using reference gene primer amplification, nucleated cell counts were estimated. Measured with immunoSEQ multiplex PCR; TCRdb has only the in-frame clones, and not every one. V and J calls and clone size follow that table, whereas D and trimming were derived from the DNA. The sample lists about 120,000 clones; 75% to 85% were seen once. Germline trimming cut 5 bases from V and 0 bases from J; bases unmatched to any gene: 9. The germline V gene encodes CDR1 LGHNT and CDR2 FRNRAP. The CDR3 runs to 16 residues. The gene calls are TRBV12-5 and TRBJ1-1; 7 bases are a match to TRBD1. The receptor was isolated from a man aged 40-50 years with active or convalescent COVID-19. The specimen was peripheral blood. The CDR3 nucleotides read TGTGCTAGTGGTCCCGATTACAGGGGTCTGAACACTGAAGCTTTCTTT. Protein: CASGPDYRGLNTEAFF.